This record concerns one TCR beta chain sequence. Antigen: not known. The data were obtained in a study of T-cell memory formation after mild COVID-19. Whole-study context: Among the donors, TCR clusters were largely specific to each donor. Regarding the study as a whole: Mostly located in CM and EM were contracting CD4+ clones, with contracting CD8+ clones located in EMRA. CD4/CD8 balance characterized clones contracting day 15 to 85, and CD4+ skew characterized later expanders.

Constant-segment primers were used for 5'RACE, and the resulting TCR alpha and TCR beta cDNA libraries carried sample barcodes and UMIs. MiXCR, run by TCRdb on the 5' RACE reads, gives a single entry per CDR3 protein. Found here are about 360,000 distinct CDR3 sequences, approximately 15% of them singletons; the top ten hold around a fifth. The V end was cut by 5 bases, the J end by 7 bases, with 14 bases between. The CDR3 covers 13 residues. CDR1 and CDR2 from the germline V gene are DFQATT and SNEGSKA (reference sequence). V is TRBV20-1 and J is TRBJ1-4; D is undetermined. The specimen sequenced was PBMCs or a T cell subset sorted from them (not recorded which). The source is a man aged 18 to 29 who had mild COVID-19 (a few samples of this study predate the infection). Cell type and time point are not known. The DNA of the CDR3 is TGCAGTGCTCACCGATCGGGGAGTGAAAAACTGTTTTTT. Translation gives CSAHRSGSEKLFF.